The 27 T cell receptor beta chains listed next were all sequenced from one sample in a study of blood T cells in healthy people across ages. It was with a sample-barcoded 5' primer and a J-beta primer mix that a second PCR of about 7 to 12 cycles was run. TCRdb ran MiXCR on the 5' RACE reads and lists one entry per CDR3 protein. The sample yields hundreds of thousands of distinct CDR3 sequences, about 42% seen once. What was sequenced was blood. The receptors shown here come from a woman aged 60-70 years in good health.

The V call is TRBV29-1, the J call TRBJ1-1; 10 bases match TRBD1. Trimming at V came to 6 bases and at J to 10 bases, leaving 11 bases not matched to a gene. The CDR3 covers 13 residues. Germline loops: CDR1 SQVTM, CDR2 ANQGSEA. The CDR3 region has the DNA TGCAGCGTCTCGGGACAGGGGACCGTGCGAGCTTTCTTT. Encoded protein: CSVSGQGTVRAFF.

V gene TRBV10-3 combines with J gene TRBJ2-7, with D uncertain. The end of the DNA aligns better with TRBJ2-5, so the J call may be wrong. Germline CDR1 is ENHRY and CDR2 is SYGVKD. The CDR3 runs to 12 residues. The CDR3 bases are TGTGCCATCAGTGCCCCAGGAGAGACCCAGTACTTC. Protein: CAISAPGETQYF.

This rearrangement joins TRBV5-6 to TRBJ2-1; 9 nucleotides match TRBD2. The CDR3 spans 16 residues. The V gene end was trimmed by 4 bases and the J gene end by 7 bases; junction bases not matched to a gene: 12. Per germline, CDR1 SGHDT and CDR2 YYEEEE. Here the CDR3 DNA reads TGTGCCAGCAGCCGAAGGTGGGCGGGAGGGGCGAATGAGCAGTTCTTC. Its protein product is CASSRRWAGGANEQFF.

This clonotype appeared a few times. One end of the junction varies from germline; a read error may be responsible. The chain's CDR3 is CSAREGPRWNQPQHF. The CDR3, as DNA: TGCAGTGCAAGAGAGGGGCCCCGGTGGAATCAGCCCCAGCATTTT. The chain combines TRBV20-1 with TRBJ1-5, with TRBD1 as a possible D gene (5 bases). The CDR3 runs 15 residues. Looked up from germline, CDR1 is DFQATT and CDR2 is SNEGSKA (reference sequence).

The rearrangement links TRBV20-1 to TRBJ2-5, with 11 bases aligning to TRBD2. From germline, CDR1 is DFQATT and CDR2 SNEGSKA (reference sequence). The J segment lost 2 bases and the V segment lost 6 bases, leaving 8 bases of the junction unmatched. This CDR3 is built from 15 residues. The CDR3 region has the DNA TGCAGTGCCTTGGGACTAGCGGACATTCAAGAGACCCAGTACTTC. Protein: CSALGLADIQETQYF.

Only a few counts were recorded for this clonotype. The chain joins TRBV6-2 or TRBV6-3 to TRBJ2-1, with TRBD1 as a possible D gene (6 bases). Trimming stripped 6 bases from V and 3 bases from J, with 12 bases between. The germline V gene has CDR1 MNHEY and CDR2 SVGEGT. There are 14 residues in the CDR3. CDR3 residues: CASRFRGYYNEQFF. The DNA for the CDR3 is TGTGCCAGCAGGTTCAGGGGCTACTACAATGAGCAGTTCTTC.

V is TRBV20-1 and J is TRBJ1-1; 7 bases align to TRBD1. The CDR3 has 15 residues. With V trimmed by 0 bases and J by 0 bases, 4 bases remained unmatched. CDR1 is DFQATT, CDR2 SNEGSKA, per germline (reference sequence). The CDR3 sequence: CSAREGGQMNTEAFF. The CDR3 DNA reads TGCAGTGCTAGAGAAGGGGGACAGATGAACACTGAAGCTTTCTTT.

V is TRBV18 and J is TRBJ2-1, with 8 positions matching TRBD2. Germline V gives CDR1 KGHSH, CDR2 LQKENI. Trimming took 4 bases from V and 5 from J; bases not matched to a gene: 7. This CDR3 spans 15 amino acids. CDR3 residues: CASSQAGVTNNEQFF. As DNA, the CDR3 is TGTGCCAGCTCACAAGCGGGAGTGACAAACAATGAGCAGTTCTTC.

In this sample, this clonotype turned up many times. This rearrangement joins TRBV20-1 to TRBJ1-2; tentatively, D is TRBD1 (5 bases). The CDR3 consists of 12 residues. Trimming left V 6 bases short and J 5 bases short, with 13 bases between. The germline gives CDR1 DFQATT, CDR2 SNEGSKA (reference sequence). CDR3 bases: TGCAGTGCCGCTGGGGCTGGGTATGGCTACACCTTC. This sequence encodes CSAAGAGYGYTF.

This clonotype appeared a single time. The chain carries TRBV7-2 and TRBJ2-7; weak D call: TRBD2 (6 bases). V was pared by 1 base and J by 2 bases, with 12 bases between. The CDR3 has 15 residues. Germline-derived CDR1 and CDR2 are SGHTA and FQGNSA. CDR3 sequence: CASSLVSGDPYEQYF. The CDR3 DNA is TGTGCCAGCAGCTTAGTGTCGGGGGACCCCTACGAGCAGTACTTC.

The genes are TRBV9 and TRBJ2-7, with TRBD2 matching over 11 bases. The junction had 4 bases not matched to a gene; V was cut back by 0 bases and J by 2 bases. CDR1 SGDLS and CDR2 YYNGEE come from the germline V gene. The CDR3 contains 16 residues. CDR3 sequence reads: CASSVEGLADTYEQYF. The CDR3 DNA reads TGTGCCAGCAGCGTAGAGGGACTAGCGGATACCTACGAGCAGTACTTC.

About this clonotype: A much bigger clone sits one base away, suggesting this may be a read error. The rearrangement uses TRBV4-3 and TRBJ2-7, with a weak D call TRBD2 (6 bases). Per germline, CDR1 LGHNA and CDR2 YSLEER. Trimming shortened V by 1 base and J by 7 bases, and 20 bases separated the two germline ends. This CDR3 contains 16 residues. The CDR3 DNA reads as TGCGCCAGCAGCCAAGGGTGGGGACTCCTTCCAGATGAGCAGTACTTC. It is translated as CASSQGWGLLPDEQYF.

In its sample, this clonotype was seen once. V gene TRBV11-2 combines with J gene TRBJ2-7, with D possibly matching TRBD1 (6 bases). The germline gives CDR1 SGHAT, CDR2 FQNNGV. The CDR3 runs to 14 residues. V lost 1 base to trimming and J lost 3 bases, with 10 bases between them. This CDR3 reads CASSLVIGGYEQYF. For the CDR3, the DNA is TGTGCCAGCAGCTTAGTGATAGGGGGCTACGAGCAGTACTTC.

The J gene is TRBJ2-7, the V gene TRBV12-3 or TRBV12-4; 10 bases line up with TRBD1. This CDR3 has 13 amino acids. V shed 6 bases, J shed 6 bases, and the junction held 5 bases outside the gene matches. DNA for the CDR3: TGTGCCAGCAGGTGGGGACAGGGGTCCGAGCAGTACTTC. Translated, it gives CASRWGQGSEQYF.

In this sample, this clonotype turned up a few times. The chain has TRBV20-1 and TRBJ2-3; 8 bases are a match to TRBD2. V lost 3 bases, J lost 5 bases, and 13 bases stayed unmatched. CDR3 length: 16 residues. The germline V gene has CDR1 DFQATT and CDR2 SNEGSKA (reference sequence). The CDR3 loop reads CSASGETGGAGDTQYF. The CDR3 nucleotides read TGCAGTGCTAGCGGAGAGACCGGGGGGGCAGGAGATACGCAGTATTTT.

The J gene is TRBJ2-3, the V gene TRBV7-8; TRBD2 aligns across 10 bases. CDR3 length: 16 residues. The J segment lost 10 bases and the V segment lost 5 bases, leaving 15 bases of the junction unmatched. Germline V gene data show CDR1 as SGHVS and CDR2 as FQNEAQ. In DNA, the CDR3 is TGTGCCAGCAGCCTAGGACCAGCGGGAGGGCTTTTGGCGCAGTATTTT. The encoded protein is CASSLGPAGGLLAQYF. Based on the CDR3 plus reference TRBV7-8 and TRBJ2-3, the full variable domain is GAGVSQSPRYKVAKRGQDVALRCDPISGHVSLFWYQQALGQGPEFLTYFQNEAQLDKSGLPSDRFFAERPEGSVSTLKIQRTQQEDSAVYLCASSLGPAGGLLAQYFGPGTRLTVL.

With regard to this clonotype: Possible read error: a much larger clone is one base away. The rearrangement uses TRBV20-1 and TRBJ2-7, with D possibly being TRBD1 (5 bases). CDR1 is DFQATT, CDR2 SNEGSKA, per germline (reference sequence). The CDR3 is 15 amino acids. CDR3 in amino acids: CSVRDRTGGSYEQYF. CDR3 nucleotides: TGCAGTGTTAGAGATCGAACAGGTGGCTCCTACGAGCAGTACTTC.

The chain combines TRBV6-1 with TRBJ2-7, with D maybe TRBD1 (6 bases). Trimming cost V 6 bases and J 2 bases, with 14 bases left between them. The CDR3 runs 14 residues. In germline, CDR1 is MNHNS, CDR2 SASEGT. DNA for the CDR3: TGTGCCAGCAGACCCCAGGGGTTAACCTACGAGCAGTACTTC. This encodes CASRPQGLTYEQYF.

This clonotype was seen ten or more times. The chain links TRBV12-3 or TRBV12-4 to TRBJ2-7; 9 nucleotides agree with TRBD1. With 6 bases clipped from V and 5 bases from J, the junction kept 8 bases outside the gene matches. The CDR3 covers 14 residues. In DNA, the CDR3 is TGTGCCAGCAGCCCCGGGACAGGGCTGCACGAGCAGTACTTC. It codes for CASSPGTGLHEQYF.

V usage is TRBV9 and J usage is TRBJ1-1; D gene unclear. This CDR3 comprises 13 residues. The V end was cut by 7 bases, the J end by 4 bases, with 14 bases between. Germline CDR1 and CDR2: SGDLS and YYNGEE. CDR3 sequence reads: CASGRRLSTEAFF. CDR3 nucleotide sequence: TGTGCCAGCGGCCGGAGGTTGAGCACTGAAGCTTTCTTT.

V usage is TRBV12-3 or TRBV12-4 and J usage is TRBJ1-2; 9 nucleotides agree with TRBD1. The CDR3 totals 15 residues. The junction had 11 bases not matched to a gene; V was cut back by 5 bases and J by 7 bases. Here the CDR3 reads CASSPRGQGDGGYTF. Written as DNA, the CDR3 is TGTGCCAGCAGTCCGCGGGGACAGGGCGATGGTGGCTACACCTTC.

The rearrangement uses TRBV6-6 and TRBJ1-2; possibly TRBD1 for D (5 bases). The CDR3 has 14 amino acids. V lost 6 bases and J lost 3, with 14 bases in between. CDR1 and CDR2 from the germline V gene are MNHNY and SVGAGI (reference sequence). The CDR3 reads CASRGGEVYYGYTF. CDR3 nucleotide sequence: TGTGCCAGCAGGGGAGGGGAGGTTTACTATGGCTACACCTTC.

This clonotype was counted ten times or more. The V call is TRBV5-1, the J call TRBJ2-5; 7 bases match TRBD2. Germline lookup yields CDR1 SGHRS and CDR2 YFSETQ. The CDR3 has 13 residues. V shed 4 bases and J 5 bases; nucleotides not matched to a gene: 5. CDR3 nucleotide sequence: TGCGCCAGCAGCACCAGCGGGGTGGAGACCCAGTACTTC. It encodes CASSTSGVETQYF.

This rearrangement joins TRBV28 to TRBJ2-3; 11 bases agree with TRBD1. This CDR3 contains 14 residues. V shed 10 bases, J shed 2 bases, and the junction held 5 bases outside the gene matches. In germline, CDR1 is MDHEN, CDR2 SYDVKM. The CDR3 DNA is TGTGCCACCGGGACAGGGGGTCCCACAGATACGCAGTATTTT. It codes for CATGTGGPTDTQYF. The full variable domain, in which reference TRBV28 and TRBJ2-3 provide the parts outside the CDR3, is DVKVTQSSRYLVKRTGEKVFLECVQDMDHENMFWYRQDPGLGLRLIYFSYDVKMKEKGDIPEGYSVSREKKERFSLILESASTNQTSMYLCATGTGGPTDTQYFGPGTRLTVL.

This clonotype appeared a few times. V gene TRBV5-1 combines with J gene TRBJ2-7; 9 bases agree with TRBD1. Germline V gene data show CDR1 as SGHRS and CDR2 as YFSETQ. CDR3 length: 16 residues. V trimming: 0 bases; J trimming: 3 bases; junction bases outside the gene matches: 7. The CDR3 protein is CASSLARDRAGYEQYF. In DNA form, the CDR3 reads TGCGCCAGCAGCTTGGCCCGGGACAGGGCTGGCTACGAGCAGTACTTC.

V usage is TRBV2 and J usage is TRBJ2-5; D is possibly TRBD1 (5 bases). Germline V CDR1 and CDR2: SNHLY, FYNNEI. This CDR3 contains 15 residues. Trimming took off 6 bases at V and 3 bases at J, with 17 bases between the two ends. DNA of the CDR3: TGTGCCAGCAGCCAAGGGGCGCTAGTTGAAGAGACCCAGTACTTC. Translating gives CASSQGALVEETQYF.

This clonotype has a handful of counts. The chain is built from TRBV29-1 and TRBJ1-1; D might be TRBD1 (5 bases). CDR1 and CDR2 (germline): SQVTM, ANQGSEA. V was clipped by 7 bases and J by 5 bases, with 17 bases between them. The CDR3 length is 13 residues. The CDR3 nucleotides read TGCAGCGCCAAATCACAGGAGGGGACTGAAGCTTTCTTT. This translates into CSAKSQEGTEAFF.